Shown below are 29 T cell receptor beta chains from a single sample sequenced in a study of T cell responses to AZD1222 COVID-19 vaccine. The repertoire was sequenced with immunoSEQ multiplex PCR; TCRdb's copy has only in-frame clones and lacks some. The table has about 130,000 clones, 90% seen once. Sample: peripheral blood, taken on day 0 of MenACWY control vaccination. The receptors derive from an adult in good health.

V and J are TRBV30 and TRBJ2-5, with D unresolved. Per the germline V gene, CDR1 is GTSNPN and CDR2 is SVGIG (reference sequence). The CDR3 loop spans 12 amino acids. The V and J ends lost 2 bases and 5 bases respectively, with 9 bases between them. The CDR3 region is CAWSRAGETQYF. The DNA of the CDR3 is TGTGCCTGGAGTAGAGCCGGGGAGACCCAGTACTTC.

The chain is built from TRBV11-2 and TRBJ1-2; D is ambiguous. Germline loops: CDR1 SGHAT, CDR2 FQNNGV. The ends were cut back, 10 bases at V and 5 bases at J, with 11 bases in the middle. The CDR3 has 11 amino acids. DNA of the CDR3: TGTGCCACTAGTCGGGGATATGGCTACACCTTC. Encoded protein: CATSRGYGYTF.

This clone was detected ten times or more. This chain connects TRBV13 to TRBJ1-1; no definite D call. The ends were cut back, 5 bases at V and 8 bases at J, with 9 bases in the middle. This CDR3 is 11 amino acids long. The germline CDR1 and CDR2 sequences are PRHDT and FYEKMQ (reference sequence). This CDR3 is CASSHQLEAFF. The CDR3 DNA reads as TGTGCCAGCAGCCACCAATTAGAAGCTTTCTTT.

The V and J genes are TRBV25-1 and TRBJ1-1, with D uncertain. Trimming removed 2 bases at V and 0 bases at J, with 4 bases between. CDR1 is MGHDK and CDR2 is SYGVNS in the germline V gene. The CDR3 sequence is 13 residues long. In DNA form, the CDR3 reads TGTGCCAGCAGTGAAGCCCTGAACACTGAAGCTTTCTTT. Amino acids: CASSEALNTEAFF.

The chain joins TRBV7-9 to TRBJ2-7; D ambiguous. Germline V gene sequence: CDR1 SEHNR, CDR2 FQNEAQ (reference sequence). CDR3 size: 14 residues. Trimming removed 5 bases from V and 6 bases from J, with 17 bases in between. Here the CDR3 DNA reads TGTGCCAGCAGCCCCTCCTCAAGCCTTGTCGAGCAGTACGTC. Amino acids: CASSPSSSLVEQYV.

The chain carries TRBV18 and TRBJ2-7; D perhaps matches TRBD2 (6 bases). Germline V gene lookup returns CDR1 KGHSH and CDR2 LQKENI. Trimming cost V 6 bases and J 0 bases, with 18 bases left between them. The CDR3 runs 16 residues. The CDR3 DNA reads as TGTGCCAGCTCGAAAGGCCGGGACTCCATCTCCTACGAGCAGTACTTC. This encodes CASSKGRDSISYEQYF.

The chain employs TRBV30 and TRBJ2-1; D gene unclear. The CDR3 runs 15 residues. Germline V CDR1 and CDR2: GTSNPN, SVGIG (reference sequence). V was pared by 1 base and J by 7 bases, with 17 bases between. CDR3 DNA: TGTGCCTGGAGTGCGTCGGCCAGAAATCGGAATGAGCAGTTCTTC. Residues: CAWSASARNRNEQFF. The full variable domain, its missing parts supplied by reference TRBV30 and TRBJ2-1, is SQTIHQWPATLVQPVGSPLSLECTVEGTSNPNLYWYRQAAGRGLQLLFYSVGIGQISSEVPQNLSASRPQDRQFILSSKKLLLSDSGFYLCAWSASARNRNEQFFGPGTRLTVL.

The chain is built from TRBV2 and TRBJ2-5, with D possibly being TRBD1 (6 bases). Trimming removed 7 bases at V and 5 bases at J, with 11 bases between. CDR3 length: 12 residues. Germline lookup yields CDR1 SNHLY and CDR2 FYNNEI. The CDR3 loop is CASTWQGETQYF. As DNA, the CDR3 is TGTGCCAGCACCTGGCAGGGGGAGACCCAGTACTTC.

The chain employs TRBV6-1 and TRBJ1-5; possibly TRBD1 for D (5 bases). Trimming removed 0 bases from V and 7 bases from J, with 10 bases in between. This CDR3 spans 14 amino acids. CDR1 and CDR2 from the germline V gene are MNHNS and SASEGT. The CDR3 reads CASSEAPAGQPQHF. The CDR3 nucleotides read TGTGCCAGCAGTGAAGCCCCAGCAGGGCAGCCCCAGCATTTT.

V is TRBV7-8 and J is TRBJ2-6, with D unclear. Deletions cut 0 bases from V and 0 bases from J, with 12 bases between. CDR1 SGHVS and CDR2 FQNEAQ come from the germline V gene. This CDR3 comprises 18 residues. CDR3 amino acids: CASSLAQSRSSGANVLTF. As DNA, the CDR3 is TGTGCCAGCAGCTTAGCCCAGAGTAGAAGCTCTGGGGCCAACGTCCTGACTTTC.

The chain joins TRBV6-5 to TRBJ1-2; 7 bases agree with TRBD1. This CDR3 contains 11 residues. The germline CDR1 and CDR2 sequences are MNHEY and SVGAGI. The junction had 3 bases not matched to a gene; V was cut back by 6 bases and J by 8 bases. The CDR3 DNA is TGTGCCAGCAGACAGGGGTACGGCTACACCTTC. This gives the protein CASRQGYGYTF.

The chain uses TRBV7-2 and TRBJ2-3; D is undetermined. The germline gives CDR1 SGHTA, CDR2 FQGNSA. The CDR3 runs to 15 residues. The ends were cut back, 5 bases at V and 5 bases at J, with 17 bases in the middle. The chain's CDR3 is CASSPAVISGDTQYF. The CDR3, as DNA: TGTGCCAGCAGCCCGGCCGTGATATCAGGAGATACGCAGTATTTT. Together with reference TRBV7-2 and TRBJ2-3, the CDR3 gives the full variable domain: GAGVSQSPSNKVTEKGKDVELRCDPISGHTALYWYRQSLGQGLEFLIYFQGNSAPDKSGLPSDRFSAERTGGSVSTLTIQRTQQEDSAVYLCASSPAVISGDTQYFGPGTRLTVL.

The V gene is TRBV27, the J gene TRBJ2-3, with TRBD1 matching over 9 bases. The CDR3 has 14 amino acids. Germline lookup yields CDR1 MNHEY and CDR2 SMNVEV (reference sequence). Trimming at V came to 6 bases and at J to 3 bases, leaving 4 bases not matched to a gene. The DNA for the CDR3 is TGTGCCAGCAGGGGACAGGGTCAAACAGATACGCAGTATTTT. Amino acids: CASRGQGQTDTQYF.

This chain connects TRBV6-6 to TRBJ2-7; D not resolved. Trimming left V 2 bases short and J 0 bases short, with 11 bases between. Looked up from germline, CDR1 is MNHNY and CDR2 is SVGAGI (reference sequence). The CDR3 runs to 15 residues. DNA of the CDR3: TGTGCCAGCAGTTACGGCCTAGTCGTCTCCTACGAGCAGTACTTC. This codes for CASSYGLVVSYEQYF.

This clone was detected only once. The chain employs TRBV18 and TRBJ2-7; unclear D gene. The CDR3 contains 14 residues. Germline loops: CDR1 KGHSH, CDR2 LQKENI. With 0 bases removed from V and 2 bases from J, the gap between germline ends came to 8 bases. The CDR3 loop is CASSPPVGAYEQYF. The CDR3 DNA sequence: TGTGCCAGCTCACCACCCGTTGGAGCCTACGAGCAGTACTTC.

The V gene is TRBV18, the J gene TRBJ2-3; D gene uncertain. The V and J ends lost 2 bases and 6 bases respectively, with 3 bases between them. CDR1 is KGHSH, CDR2 LQKENI, per germline. This CDR3 is built from 11 residues. DNA of the CDR3: TGTGCCAGCTCACCATCTGATACGCAGTATTTT. Translation: CASSPSDTQYF.

The chain links TRBV24-1 to TRBJ2-7; perhaps TRBD1 as D (6 bases). Germline V lookup: CDR1 KGHDR, CDR2 SFDVKD. CDR3 size: 13 residues. V lost 4 bases, J lost 3 bases, and 9 bases lay in between. As DNA, the CDR3 is TGTGCCACCAGTGACCCGACAGGCTACGAGCAGTACTTC. This sequence encodes CATSDPTGYEQYF.

V usage is TRBV5-1 and J usage is TRBJ2-7, with D perhaps TRBD1 (5 bases). CDR1 and CDR2 (germline): SGHRS, YFSETQ. CDR3 length equals 15 residues. V dropped 0 bases and J dropped 3 bases, with 13 bases sitting between them. CDR3 protein: CASSLEGPAGYEQYF. CDR3 sequence (DNA): TGCGCCAGCAGCTTGGAGGGGCCGGCCGGCTACGAGCAGTACTTC.

The chain uses TRBV18 and TRBJ2-5; a possible D gene is TRBD1 (5 bases). The length of the CDR3 is 16 residues. CDR1 is KGHSH and CDR2 is LQKENI in the germline V gene. The V end was cut by 2 bases, the J end by 2 bases, with 15 bases between. The CDR3 DNA reads TGTGCCAGCTCACCAGCAAAGGGGCGGATTCAAGAGACCCAGTACTTC. Translated: CASSPAKGRIQETQYF.

This chain joins TRBV10-2 and TRBJ1-2; a weak D match, TRBD1 (5 bases). CDR3 length: 15 amino acids. CDR1 is WSHSY, CDR2 SAAADI, per germline. Trimming removed 6 bases from V and 2 bases from J, with 16 bases in between. The CDR3: CASSPTPGTNYGYTF. CDR3 sequence (DNA): TGCGCCAGCAGCCCTACCCCCGGGACCAACTATGGCTACACCTTC.

The rearrangement joins TRBV6-5 to TRBJ2-1; 8 positions match TRBD1. This CDR3 spans 15 amino acids. The ends lost 6 bases at V and 4 bases at J; junction bases unmatched: 8. Per germline, CDR1 MNHEY and CDR2 SVGAGI. DNA for the CDR3: TGTGCCAGCAGGCTAGGACAGGGACCTTACAATGAGCAGTTCTTC. It is translated as CASRLGQGPYNEQFF.

The gene calls are TRBV18 and TRBJ1-4; D gene ambiguous. This CDR3 has 15 amino acids. Trimming stripped 0 bases from V and 8 bases from J, with 13 bases between. Germline CDR1 reads KGHSH; CDR2 reads LQKENI. The CDR3 nucleotides are TGTGCCAGCTCACCACCTCCAGAAGTGAGCGAAAAACTGTTTTTT. This encodes CASSPPPEVSEKLFF.

This clone turned up a few times. This sequence joins TRBV24-1 and TRBJ2-2, with 8 bases identical to TRBD2. The junction had 7 bases not matched to a gene; V was cut back by 9 bases and J by 5 bases. The CDR3 has 14 amino acids. Germline V gene sequence: CDR1 KGHDR, CDR2 SFDVKD. For the CDR3, the DNA is TGTGCCACCCGGGGGGGCTTAGGGACCGGGGAGCTGTTTTTT. This translates into CATRGGLGTGELFF.

This chain joins TRBV27 and TRBJ2-1, with a tentative D call TRBD2 (7 bases). V was cut by 5 bases and J by 5 bases, with 19 bases left in between. Germline CDR1 and CDR2: MNHEY and SMNVEV (reference sequence). The CDR3 has 16 amino acids. CDR3 DNA: TGTGCCAGCAGTGGATCGGCGGGGGCTTTACACAATGAGCAGTTCTTC. As protein: CASSGSAGALHNEQFF.

CDR3 residues: CASKVDRGYTEAFF. Here the CDR3 DNA reads TGTGCCAGCAAGGTGGACAGGGGGTACACTGAAGCTTTCTTT. This chain connects TRBV2 to TRBJ1-1; 10 bases are a match to TRBD1. The CDR3 length is 14 residues. Per germline, CDR1 SNHLY and CDR2 FYNNEI. Unmatched junction bases numbered 5, after V lost 7 bases and J lost 3 bases.

The chain couples TRBV11-2 to TRBJ1-4; D remains unclear. The CDR3 covers 12 residues. The germline CDR1 and CDR2 sequences are SGHAT and FQNNGV. Trimming left V 5 bases short and J 7 bases short, with 8 bases between. Here the CDR3 DNA reads TGTGCCAGCAGCCCGGAAGGTGAAAAACTGTTTTTT. It encodes CASSPEGEKLFF.

The CDR3 DNA reads as TGTGCCAGCAGTTTAATCACACGGGAGCAGTTCTTC. Translation: CASSLITREQFF. This chain uses TRBV28 with TRBJ2-1; the D is unclear. The ends were cut back, 2 bases at V and 10 bases at J, with 9 bases in the middle. The CDR3 is 12 amino acids. CDR1 is MDHEN and CDR2 is SYDVKM in the germline V gene.

V usage is TRBV28 and J usage is TRBJ1-6, with unresolved D. Trimming removed 3 bases at V and 1 base at J, with 7 bases between. Germline values: CDR1 MDHEN, CDR2 SYDVKM. The CDR3 extends over 15 amino acids. The CDR3 reads CASSFRGSYNSPLHF. Written as DNA, the CDR3 is TGTGCCAGCAGTTTCCGGGGTTCCTATAATTCACCCCTCCACTTT. The whole variable domain, remainder taken from reference TRBV28 and TRBJ1-6, is DVKVTQSSRYLVKRTGEKVFLECVQDMDHENMFWYRQDPGLGLRLIYFSYDVKMKEKGDIPEGYSVSREKKERFSLILESASTNQTSMYLCASSFRGSYNSPLHFGNGTRLTVT.

The chain links TRBV19 to TRBJ2-5, with 8 bases matching TRBD2. Losses at the gene ends were 3 bases for V and 2 bases for J; bases not matched to a gene: 5. This CDR3 is built from 15 residues. Germline V CDR1 and CDR2: LNHDA, SQIVND (reference sequence). CDR3 in amino acids: CASSIATSGQETQYF. DNA for the CDR3: TGTGCCAGTAGTATCGCAACTAGCGGACAAGAGACCCAGTACTTC.